This TCR beta chain appears in the sequencing data of a study of blood T cell repertoires in COVID-19. Trimming took 3 bases from V and 7 from J; bases not matched to a gene: 4. The CDR3 length is 13 residues. Looked up from germline, CDR1 is KGHSH and CDR2 is LQKENI. Authors' data handling: Nucleated cell counts were estimated from reference gene primer amplification. TCRdb keeps only in-frame clones here, not all; method: immunoSEQ multiplex PCR. The D gene and trimming were derived from the DNA, and the V and J assignments and clone size from that table. The sample yields about 350,000 clones, about 90% seen once.

The material sequenced was peripheral blood. This chain joins TRBV18 and TRBJ1-2; 8 nucleotides match TRBD1. The receptor's source is a woman aged 45-60 years with COVID-19, enrolled during active disease. The CDR3 is CASSPDRVAGYTF. The CDR3 coding sequence is TGTGCCAGCTCACCGGACAGGGTAGCTGGCTACACCTTC.